This T cell receptor beta chain was observed in a study of blood T cells in healthy people across ages. Study results and caveats: PBMCs went unsorted, and a conclusive naive versus antigen-experienced comparison was therefore prevented.

Trimming took off 5 bases at V and 0 bases at J, with 10 bases between the two ends. The CDR3 sequence is 15 residues long. The V gene's germline CDR1 is SGHTA and CDR2 FQGNSA. Combining a sample-barcoded 5' primer with a J-beta primer mix, a second PCR ran for about 7 to 11 cycles. TCRdb redid the calling of the 5' RACE reads with MiXCR, one entry per CDR3 protein. In the table there are some 1.5 million distinct CDR3 sequences, approximately 42% of which are singletons. About this clonotype: Its target is unknown.

This sequence was found in a young woman in good health. V gene TRBV7-2 combines with J gene TRBJ1-4, with TRBD1 as a possible D gene (5 bases). Material: blood. The CDR3 spells CASSLQTATNEKLFF. CDR3 nucleotide sequence: TGTGCCAGCAGCCTCCAGACAGCAACTAATGAAAAACTGTTTTTT.